Each of the 15 T cell receptor beta chains below was sequenced from the same sample in a study of beta chain features in type 1 diabetes. Study-wide results and caveats: Significant though moderate, a shortening of TCRB CDR3s appeared in all four CD4+ subsets of Type 1 diabetes patients.

These TCRs are of unknown antigen specificity. Sequenced material consisted of expressed TCRB transcripts (all of the isolated RNA was reverse transcribed). The data were produced by immunoSEQ multiplex PCR, yet TCRdb's version contains in-frame clones alone and is incomplete. The table includes nearly 350,000 clones, around 8.5% detected once. Material for sequencing was central memory CD4+ T cells from blood. The receptors come from a man younger than 45 with type 1 diabetes.

The V call is TRBV5-1, the J call TRBJ1-2, with D perhaps matching TRBD1 (5 bases). V was clipped by 0 bases and J by 8 bases, with 11 bases between them. CDR3 length equals 13 residues. Germline-derived CDR1 and CDR2 are SGHRS and YFSETQ. The DNA of the CDR3 is TGCGCCAGCAGCTTGGAGAGGGACCGGGGCTACACCTTC. This codes for CASSLERDRGYTF.

Only a few counts were recorded for this clone. The rearrangement links TRBV9 to TRBJ2-1; 9 nucleotides agree with TRBD2. Germline lookup yields CDR1 SGDLS and CDR2 YYNGEE. J lost 9 bases, V lost 0 bases, and 4 bases had no gene match. The CDR3 length is 14 residues. The CDR3 DNA reads TGTGCCAGCAGCGTAGAGGTAGCGGGAGTTGAGCAGTTCTTC. Protein product: CASSVEVAGVEQFF.

The V and J genes are TRBV10-3 and TRBJ2-3, with 11 bases lining up with TRBD2. V was pared by 6 bases and J by 2 bases, with 4 bases of the junction left unmatched. This CDR3 spans 15 amino acids. CDR1 ENHRY and CDR2 SYGVKD come from the germline V gene. The CDR3 region is CAISPSGGTTDTQYF. DNA for the CDR3: TGTGCCATCAGCCCTAGCGGGGGGACCACAGATACGCAGTATTTT.

This chain connects TRBV5-1 to TRBJ1-2; 8 bases line up with TRBD1. The germline V gene has CDR1 SGHRS and CDR2 YFSETQ. Germline trimming cut 6 bases from V and 4 bases from J; bases unmatched to any gene: 8. There are 14 residues in the CDR3. CDR3: CASNEFTGGYGYTF. The CDR3 DNA follows: TGCGCCAGCAACGAATTTACAGGGGGCTATGGCTACACCTTC.

The V and J genes are TRBV2 and TRBJ1-3; tentatively, D is TRBD1 (5 bases). The germline gives CDR1 SNHLY, CDR2 FYNNEI. Trimming cost V 7 bases and J 0 bases, with 10 bases left between them. The CDR3 is made up of 14 amino acids. The CDR3 loop is CASKRGDSGNTIYF. As DNA, the CDR3 is TGTGCCAGCAAAAGAGGGGACTCTGGAAACACCATATATTTT.

This clone has a count of ten or more. The germline gene is not matched at one end of the junction; a read error may be the cause. The CDR3 DNA reads TGTGCCAGTAGCATAGGGGACAGGGAGAACAATGAGCAGTTCTTC. This translates into CASSIGDRENNEQFF. The chain has TRBV19 and TRBJ2-1, with 9 bases that match TRBD1. The CDR3 consists of 15 residues. Germline CDR1 reads LNHDA; CDR2 reads SQIVND (reference sequence).

Comments on this clone: Since a much larger clone is just one base distant, this may be a read error. Additional DNA sequences in this sample encode the identical CDR3. The chain recombines TRBV18 with TRBJ1-2, with 10 bases identical to TRBD1. Per germline, CDR1 KGHSH and CDR2 LQKENI. The CDR3 extends over 16 amino acids. This CDR3 reads CASSPLTPGTGDGYTF. The CDR3 DNA sequence: TGCGCCAGCTCACCATTAACACCCGGGACAGGGGATGGCTACACCTTC.

This clone was observed a few times. The chain couples TRBV7-2 to TRBJ2-7, with 8 bases matching TRBD2. CDR1 and CDR2 (germline): SGHTA, FQGNSA. The junction had 7 bases not matched to a gene; V was cut back by 4 bases and J by 2 bases. The CDR3 consists of 15 residues. The CDR3 DNA reads TGTGCCAGCAGCTACGAAGCGGGGGTAGCCTACGAGCAGTACTTC. Its translation: CASSYEAGVAYEQYF.

This clone was recorded a few times. The chain links TRBV7-9 to TRBJ2-7; D gene unclear. Looked up from germline, CDR1 is SEHNR and CDR2 is FQNEAQ (reference sequence). This CDR3 comprises 14 residues. V dropped 5 bases and J dropped 6 bases, with 17 bases sitting between them. CDR3: CASSPPGPRGEQYF. Written as DNA, the CDR3 is TGTGCCAGCAGCCCACCCGGCCCCCGAGGCGAGCAGTACTTC.

This clone was counted between two and nine times. The CDR3 bases are TGTGCCTGGAGTTCCCGACAGAGGGGTAGAGTACAGCCCCAGCATTTT. Amino acid sequence: CAWSSRQRGRVQPQHF. The rearrangement uses TRBV30 and TRBJ1-5; tentative D call: TRBD1 (5 bases). The CDR3 loop spans 16 amino acids. Trimming cost V 2 bases and J 7 bases, with 21 bases left between them. Germline V gene data show CDR1 as GTSNPN and CDR2 as SVGIG (reference sequence).

This clone was seen only a few times. The V call is TRBV11-2, the J call TRBJ1-1; D is unresolved. Germline V gene lookup returns CDR1 SGHAT and CDR2 FQNNGV. V was cut by 2 bases and J by 5 bases, with 9 bases left in between. The CDR3 totals 13 residues. The CDR3 is CASSLMAETEAFF. CDR3 nucleotides: TGTGCCAGCAGCTTAATGGCGGAGACTGAAGCTTTCTTT.

This clone was seen a handful of times. This chain uses TRBV10-3 with TRBJ1-4, with D uncertain. This CDR3 contains 13 residues. CDR1 ENHRY and CDR2 SYGVKD come from the germline V gene. V lost 4 bases and J 8 bases, leaving 11 bases between the germline ends. CDR3 protein: CAISAVEREKLFF. For the CDR3, the DNA is TGTGCCATCAGTGCGGTAGAGAGGGAAAAACTGTTTTTT.

This chain joins TRBV27 and TRBJ2-5, with D perhaps given as TRBD1 or TRBD2 (5 bases each). V lost 6 bases to trimming and J lost 0 bases, with 11 bases between them. The CDR3 loop spans 14 amino acids. CDR1 and CDR2 (germline): MNHEY, SMNVEV (reference sequence). The CDR3 is CASSRWGYQETQYF. For the CDR3, the DNA is TGTGCCAGCAGCCGATGGGGGTACCAAGAGACCCAGTACTTC.

CDR3 loop: CASSGRDRASGNTIYF. The CDR3 DNA sequence: TGTGCCAGCAGCGGGCGGGACAGAGCTTCTGGAAACACCATATATTTT. The chain joins TRBV7-9 to TRBJ1-3; TRBD1 agrees at 7 bases. Per germline, CDR1 SEHNR and CDR2 FQNEAQ (reference sequence). CDR3 length: 16 amino acids. V gave up 5 bases and J gave up 1 base; unmatched junction bases: 8.

The genes are TRBV11-2 and TRBJ1-2; 7 nucleotides line up with TRBD1. J lost 5 bases, V lost 4 bases, and 7 bases had no gene match. The CDR3 has 14 residues. Germline-derived CDR1 and CDR2 are SGHAT and FQNNGV. CDR3 nucleotide sequence: TGTGCCAGCAGCTCAACAGGGGAGGGATATGGCTACACCTTC. It specifies CASSSTGEGYGYTF.